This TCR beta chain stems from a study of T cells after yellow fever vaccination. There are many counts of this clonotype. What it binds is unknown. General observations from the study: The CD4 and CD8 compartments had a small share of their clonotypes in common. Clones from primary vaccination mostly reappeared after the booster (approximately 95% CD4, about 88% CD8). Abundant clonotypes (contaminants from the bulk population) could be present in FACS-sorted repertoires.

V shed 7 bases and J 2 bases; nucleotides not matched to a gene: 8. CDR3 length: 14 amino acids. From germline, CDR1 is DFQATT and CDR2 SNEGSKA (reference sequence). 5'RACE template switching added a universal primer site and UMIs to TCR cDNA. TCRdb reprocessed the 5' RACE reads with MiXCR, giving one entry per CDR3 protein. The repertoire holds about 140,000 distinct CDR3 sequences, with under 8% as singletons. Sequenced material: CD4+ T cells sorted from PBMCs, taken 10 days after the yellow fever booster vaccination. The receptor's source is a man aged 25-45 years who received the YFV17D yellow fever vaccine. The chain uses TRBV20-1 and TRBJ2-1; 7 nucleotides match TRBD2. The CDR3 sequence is CSVQREDAYNEQFF. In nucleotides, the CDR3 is TGCAGTGTCCAGCGGGAAGATGCCTACAATGAGCAGTTCTTC.